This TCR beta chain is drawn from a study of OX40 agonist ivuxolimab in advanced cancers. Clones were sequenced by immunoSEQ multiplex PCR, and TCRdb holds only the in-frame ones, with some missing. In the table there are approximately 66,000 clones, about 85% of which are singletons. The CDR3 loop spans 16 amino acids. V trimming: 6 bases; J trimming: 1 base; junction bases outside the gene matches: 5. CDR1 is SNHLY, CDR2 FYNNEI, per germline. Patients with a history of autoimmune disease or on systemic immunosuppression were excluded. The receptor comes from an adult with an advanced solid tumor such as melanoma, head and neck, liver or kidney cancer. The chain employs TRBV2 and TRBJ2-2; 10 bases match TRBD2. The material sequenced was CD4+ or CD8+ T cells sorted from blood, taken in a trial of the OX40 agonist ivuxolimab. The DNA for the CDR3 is TGTGCCAGCAGACTACTAGCGGGAAAGAACACCGGGGAGCTGTTTTTT. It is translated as CASRLLAGKNTGELFF.